The sequence of this TCR beta chain was determined in a study of OX40 agonist ivuxolimab in advanced cancers. About the study: Every patient in dose escalation had hepatocellular carcinoma, melanoma, renal cell or head and neck cancer. Findings and limits, study-wide: There were, on average, more expanded clones in CD8+ T cells than in CD4+.

Looked up from germline, CDR1 is SGDLS and CDR2 is YYNGEE. V lost 4 bases and J lost 0, with 1 base in between. This CDR3 contains 12 residues. Profiling relied on immunoSEQ multiplex PCR, and the TCRdb table lists in-frame clones only, not all of them. In the table there are tens of thousands of clones, around 89% of which are singletons. About this clone: Its antigen remains unidentified.

This receptor was identified in an adult with an advanced solid tumor such as melanoma, head and neck, liver or kidney cancer. The rearrangement links TRBV9 to TRBJ2-2; D is ambiguous. The starting material was CD4+ or CD8+ T cells sorted from blood, obtained in a trial of the OX40 agonist ivuxolimab. DNA for the CDR3: TGTGCCAGCAGCCCGAACACCGGGGAGCTGTTTTTT. Translating it yields CASSPNTGELFF.